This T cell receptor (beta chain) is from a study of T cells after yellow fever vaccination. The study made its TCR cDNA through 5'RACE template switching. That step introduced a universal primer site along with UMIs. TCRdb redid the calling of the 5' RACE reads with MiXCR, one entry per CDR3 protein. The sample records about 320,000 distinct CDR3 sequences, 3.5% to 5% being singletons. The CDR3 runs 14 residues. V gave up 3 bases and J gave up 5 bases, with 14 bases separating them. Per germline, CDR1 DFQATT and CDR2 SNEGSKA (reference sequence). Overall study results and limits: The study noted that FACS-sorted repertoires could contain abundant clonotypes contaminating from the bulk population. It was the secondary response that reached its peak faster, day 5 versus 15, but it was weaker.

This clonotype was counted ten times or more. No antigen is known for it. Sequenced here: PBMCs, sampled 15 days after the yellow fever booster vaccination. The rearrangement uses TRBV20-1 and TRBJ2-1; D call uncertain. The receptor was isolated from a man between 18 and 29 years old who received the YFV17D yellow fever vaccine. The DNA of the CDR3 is TGCAGTGCTAGGTCTAGTACGCCCCACAATGAGCAGTTCTTC. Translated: CSARSSTPHNEQFF.